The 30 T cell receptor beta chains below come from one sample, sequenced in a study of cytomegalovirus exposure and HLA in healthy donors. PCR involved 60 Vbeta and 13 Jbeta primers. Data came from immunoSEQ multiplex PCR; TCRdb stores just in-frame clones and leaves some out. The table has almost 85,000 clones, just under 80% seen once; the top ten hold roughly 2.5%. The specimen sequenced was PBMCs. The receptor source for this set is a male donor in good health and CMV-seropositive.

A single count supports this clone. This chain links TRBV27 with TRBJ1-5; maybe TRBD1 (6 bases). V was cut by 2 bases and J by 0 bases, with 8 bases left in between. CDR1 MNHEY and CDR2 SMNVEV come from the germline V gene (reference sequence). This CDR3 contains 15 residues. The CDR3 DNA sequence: TGTGCCAGCAGTTTAACAGGGTATAGCAATCAGCCCCAGCATTTT. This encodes CASSLTGYSNQPQHF.

This CDR3 is CASSPRDRPTEAFF. The CDR3 DNA follows: TGCGCCAGCAGCCCGCGGGACAGACCAACTGAAGCTTTCTTT. The chain is built from TRBV5-1 and TRBJ1-1; 7 nucleotides align to TRBD1. The germline V gene encodes CDR1 SGHRS and CDR2 YFSETQ. The V and J ends lost 4 bases and 5 bases, in that order; junction bases with no gene match: 8. This CDR3 region has 14 residues.

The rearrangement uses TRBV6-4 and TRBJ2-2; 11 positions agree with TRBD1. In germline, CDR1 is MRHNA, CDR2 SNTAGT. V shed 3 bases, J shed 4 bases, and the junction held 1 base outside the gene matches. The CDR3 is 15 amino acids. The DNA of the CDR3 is TGTGCCAGCAGTGAAGGGACAGGGGGCACCGGGGAGCTGTTTTTT. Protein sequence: CASSEGTGGTGELFF.

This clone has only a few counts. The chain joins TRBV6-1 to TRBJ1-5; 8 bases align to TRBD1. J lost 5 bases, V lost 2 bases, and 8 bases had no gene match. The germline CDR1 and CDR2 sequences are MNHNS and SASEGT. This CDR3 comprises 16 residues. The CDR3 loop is CASSESSGQGHQPQHF. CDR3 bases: TGTGCCAGCAGTGAATCCTCCGGACAGGGCCATCAGCCCCAGCATTTT.

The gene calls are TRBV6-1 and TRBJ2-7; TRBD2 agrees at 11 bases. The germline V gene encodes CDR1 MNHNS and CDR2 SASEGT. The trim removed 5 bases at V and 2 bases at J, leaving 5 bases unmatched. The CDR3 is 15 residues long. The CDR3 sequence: CASSPLAGGPYEQYF. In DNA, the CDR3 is TGTGCCAGCAGTCCCCTAGCGGGAGGACCCTACGAGCAGTACTTC.

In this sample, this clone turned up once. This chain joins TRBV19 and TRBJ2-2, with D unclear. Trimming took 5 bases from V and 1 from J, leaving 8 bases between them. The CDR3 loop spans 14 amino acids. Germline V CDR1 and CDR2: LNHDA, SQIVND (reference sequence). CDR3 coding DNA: TGTGCCAGTAGTTCAGCGAGGAACACCGGGGAGCTGTTTTTT. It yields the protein CASSSARNTGELFF.

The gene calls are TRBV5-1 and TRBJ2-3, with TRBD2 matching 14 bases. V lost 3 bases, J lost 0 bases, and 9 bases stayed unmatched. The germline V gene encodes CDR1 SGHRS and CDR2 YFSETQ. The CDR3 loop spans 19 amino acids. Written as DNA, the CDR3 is TGCGCCAGCAGCTCAGGACTAGCGGGAGGAGGAGTCAGCACAGATACGCAGTATTTT. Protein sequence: CASSSGLAGGGVSTDTQYF.

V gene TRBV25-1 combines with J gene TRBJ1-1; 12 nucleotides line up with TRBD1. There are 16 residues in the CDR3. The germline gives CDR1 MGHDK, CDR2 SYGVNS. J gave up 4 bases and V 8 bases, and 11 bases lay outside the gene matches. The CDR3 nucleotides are TGTGCCAGCGACTCCCGGGACAGGGGGCTACTCACTGAAGCTTTCTTT. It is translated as CASDSRDRGLLTEAFF.

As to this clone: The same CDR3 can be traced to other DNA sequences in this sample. CDR3: CASGDGSYEQYF. In DNA form, the CDR3 reads TGTGCCAGCGGAGACGGCTCCTACGAGCAGTACTTC. The chain employs TRBV7-9 and TRBJ2-7; D call uncertain. V gave up 8 bases and J gave up 0 bases, with 8 bases separating them. CDR1 is SEHNR and CDR2 is FQNEAQ in the germline V gene (reference sequence). This CDR3 spans 12 amino acids.

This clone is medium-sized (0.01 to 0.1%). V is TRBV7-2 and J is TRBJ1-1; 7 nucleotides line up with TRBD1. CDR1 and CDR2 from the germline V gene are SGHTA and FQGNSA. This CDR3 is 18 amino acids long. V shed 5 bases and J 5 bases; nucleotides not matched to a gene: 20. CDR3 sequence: CASSRGGGIRGRETEAFF. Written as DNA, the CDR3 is TGTGCCAGCAGCCGAGGGGGCGGGATAAGGGGGCGAGAAACTGAAGCTTTCTTT.

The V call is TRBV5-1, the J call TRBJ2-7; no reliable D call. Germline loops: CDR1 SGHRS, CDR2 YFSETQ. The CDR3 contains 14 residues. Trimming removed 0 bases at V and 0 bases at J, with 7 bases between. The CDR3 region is CASSLVGYSYEQYF. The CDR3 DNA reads TGCGCCAGCAGCTTGGTCGGTTACTCCTACGAGCAGTACTTC.

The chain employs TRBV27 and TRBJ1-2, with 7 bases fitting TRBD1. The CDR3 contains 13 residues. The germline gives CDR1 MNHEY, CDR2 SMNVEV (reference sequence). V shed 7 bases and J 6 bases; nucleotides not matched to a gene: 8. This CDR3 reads CASTSTGRNGYTF. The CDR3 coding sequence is TGTGCCAGCACCTCGACAGGGCGGAATGGCTACACCTTC.

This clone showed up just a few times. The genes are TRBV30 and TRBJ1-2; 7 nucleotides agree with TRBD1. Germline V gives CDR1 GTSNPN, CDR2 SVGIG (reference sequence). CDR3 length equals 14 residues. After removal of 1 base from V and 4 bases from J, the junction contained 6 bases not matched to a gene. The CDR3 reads CAWSAGQVSYGYTF. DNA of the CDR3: TGTGCCTGGAGTGCCGGACAGGTTAGCTATGGCTACACCTTC.

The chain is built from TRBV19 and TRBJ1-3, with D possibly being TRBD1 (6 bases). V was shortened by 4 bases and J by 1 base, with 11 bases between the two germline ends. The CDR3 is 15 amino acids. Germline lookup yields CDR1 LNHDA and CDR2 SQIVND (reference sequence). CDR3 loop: CASSTGHRSGNTIYF. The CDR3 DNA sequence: TGTGCCAGTAGTACGGGACATCGGTCTGGAAACACCATATATTTT.

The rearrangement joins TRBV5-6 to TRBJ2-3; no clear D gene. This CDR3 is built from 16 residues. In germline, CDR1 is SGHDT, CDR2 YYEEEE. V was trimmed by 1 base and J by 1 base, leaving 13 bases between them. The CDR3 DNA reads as TGTGCCAGCAGCTTGTATCCGCGGTTCGGCACAGATACGCAGTATTTT. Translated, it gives CASSLYPRFGTDTQYF.

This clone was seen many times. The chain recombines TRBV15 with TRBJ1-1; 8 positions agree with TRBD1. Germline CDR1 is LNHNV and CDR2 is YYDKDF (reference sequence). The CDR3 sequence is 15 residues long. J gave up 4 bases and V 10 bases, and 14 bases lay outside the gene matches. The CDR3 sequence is CAIADRAPRGTEAFF. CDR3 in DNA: TGTGCCATCGCGGACAGGGCCCCCCGGGGCACTGAAGCTTTCTTT.

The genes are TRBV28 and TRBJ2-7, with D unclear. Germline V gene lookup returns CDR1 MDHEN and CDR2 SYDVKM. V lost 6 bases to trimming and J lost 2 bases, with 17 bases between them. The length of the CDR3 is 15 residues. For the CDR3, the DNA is TGTGCCAGCAGCCCGAGGCCACCGAGAACCTACGAGCAGTACTTC. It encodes CASSPRPPRTYEQYF.

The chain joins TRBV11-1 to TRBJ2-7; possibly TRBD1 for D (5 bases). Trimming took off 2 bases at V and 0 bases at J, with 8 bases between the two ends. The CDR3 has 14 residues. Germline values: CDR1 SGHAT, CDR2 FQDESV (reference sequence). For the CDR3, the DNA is TGTGCCAGCAGCTTACAGGGAAGCTCCTACGAGCAGTACTTC. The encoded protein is CASSLQGSSYEQYF.

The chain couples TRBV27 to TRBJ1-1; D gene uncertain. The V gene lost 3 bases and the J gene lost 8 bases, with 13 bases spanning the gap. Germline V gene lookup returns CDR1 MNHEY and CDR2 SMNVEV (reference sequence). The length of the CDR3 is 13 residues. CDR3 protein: CASSLEEGLEAFF. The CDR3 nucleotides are TGTGCCAGCAGTTTGGAGGAAGGGTTAGAAGCTTTCTTT.

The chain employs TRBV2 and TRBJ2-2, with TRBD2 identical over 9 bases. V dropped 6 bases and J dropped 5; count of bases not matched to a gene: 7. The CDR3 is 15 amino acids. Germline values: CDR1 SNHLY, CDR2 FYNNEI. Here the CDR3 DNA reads TGTGCCAGCAGAAGGACTAGCGAAAAAACCGGGGAGCTGTTTTTT. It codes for CASRRTSEKTGELFF.

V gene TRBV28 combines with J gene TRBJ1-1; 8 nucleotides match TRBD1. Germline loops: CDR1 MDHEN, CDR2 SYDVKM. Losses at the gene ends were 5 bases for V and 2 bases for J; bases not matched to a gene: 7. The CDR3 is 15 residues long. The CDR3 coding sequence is TGTGCCAGCAGTCCCCTCGGGACAGGTAACACTGAAGCTTTCTTT. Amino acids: CASSPLGTGNTEAFF.

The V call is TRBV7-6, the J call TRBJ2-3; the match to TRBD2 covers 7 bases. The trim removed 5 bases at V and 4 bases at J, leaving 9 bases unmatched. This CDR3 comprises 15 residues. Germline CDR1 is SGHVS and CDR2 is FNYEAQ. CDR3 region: CASSPLAGVADTQYF. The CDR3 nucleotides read TGTGCCAGCAGCCCCCTGGCGGGAGTGGCAGATACGCAGTATTTT.

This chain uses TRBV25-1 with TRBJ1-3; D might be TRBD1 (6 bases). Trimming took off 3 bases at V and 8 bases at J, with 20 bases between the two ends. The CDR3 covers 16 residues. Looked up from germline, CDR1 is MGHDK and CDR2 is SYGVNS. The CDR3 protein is CASSDNGARGPDTIYF. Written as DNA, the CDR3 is TGTGCCAGCAGTGATAATGGGGCGCGGGGGCCGGACACCATATATTTT.

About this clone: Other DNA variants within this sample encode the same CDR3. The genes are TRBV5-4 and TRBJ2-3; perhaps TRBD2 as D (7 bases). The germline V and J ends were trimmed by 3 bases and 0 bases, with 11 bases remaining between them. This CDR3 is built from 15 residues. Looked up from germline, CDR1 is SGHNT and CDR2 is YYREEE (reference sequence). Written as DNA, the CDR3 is TGTGCCAGCAGCTCGGGCGGGGGCAGCACAGATACGCAGTATTTT. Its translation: CASSSGGGSTDTQYF.

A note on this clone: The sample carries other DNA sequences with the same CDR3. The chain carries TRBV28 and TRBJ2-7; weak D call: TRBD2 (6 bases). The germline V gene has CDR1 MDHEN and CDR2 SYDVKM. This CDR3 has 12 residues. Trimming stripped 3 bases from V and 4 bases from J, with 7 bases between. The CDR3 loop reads CASSLGGYEQYF. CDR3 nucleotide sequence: TGTGCCAGCAGTTTGGGAGGATACGAGCAGTACTTC.

In nucleotides, the CDR3 is TGTGCCAGTACCGATTGGGGGGGTATCAATCAGCCCCAGCATTTT. This gives the protein CASTDWGGINQPQHF. The chain combines TRBV19 with TRBJ1-5, with a weak D call TRBD1 (5 bases). Germline CDR1 LNHDA, CDR2 SQIVND (reference sequence). CDR3 length: 15 amino acids. Between the trimmed V and J ends, which lost 7 bases and 3 bases, there was a span of 16 bases.

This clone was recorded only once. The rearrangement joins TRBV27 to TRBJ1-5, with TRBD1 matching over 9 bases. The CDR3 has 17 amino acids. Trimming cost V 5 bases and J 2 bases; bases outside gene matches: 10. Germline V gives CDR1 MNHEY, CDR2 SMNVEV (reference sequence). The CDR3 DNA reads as TGTGCCAGCAGTCCCCGGACAGGGGCGCATGGCAATCAGCCCCAGCATTTT. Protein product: CASSPRTGAHGNQPQHF.

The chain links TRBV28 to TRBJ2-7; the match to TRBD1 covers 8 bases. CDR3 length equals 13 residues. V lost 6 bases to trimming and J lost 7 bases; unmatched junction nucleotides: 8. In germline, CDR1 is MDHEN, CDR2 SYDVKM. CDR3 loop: CASSPGGGVEQYF. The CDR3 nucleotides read TGTGCCAGCAGCCCAGGGGGCGGGGTAGAGCAGTACTTC.

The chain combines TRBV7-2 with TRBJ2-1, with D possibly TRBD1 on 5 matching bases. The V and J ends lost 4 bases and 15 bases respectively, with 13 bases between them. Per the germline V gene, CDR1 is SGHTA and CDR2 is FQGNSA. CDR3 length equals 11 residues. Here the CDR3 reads CASSSGMGRFF. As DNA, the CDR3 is TGTGCCAGCAGCTCCGGTATGGGGCGGTTCTTC.

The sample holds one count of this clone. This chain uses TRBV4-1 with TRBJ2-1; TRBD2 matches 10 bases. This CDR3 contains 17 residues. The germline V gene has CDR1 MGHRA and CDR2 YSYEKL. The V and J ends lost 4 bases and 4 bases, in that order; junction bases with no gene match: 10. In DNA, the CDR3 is TGCGCCAGCAGCCGGTCAGAACTAGCGGGAAAATACAATGAGCAGTTCTTC. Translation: CASSRSELAGKYNEQFF.